This T cell receptor beta chain was obtained from a study of control samples from healthy donors and cancer patients. This CDR3 has 15 amino acids. Germline assignment: CDR1 MNHNY and CDR2 SVGAGI (reference sequence). The germline V and J ends were trimmed by 2 bases and 1 base, with 11 bases remaining between them. Assay used: immunoSEQ multiplex PCR; TCRdb lists only in-frame clones, some missing. The sample consists of over 150,000 clones, around 94% of them appearing once. The sample taken for sequencing was blood. The chain combines TRBV6-6 with TRBJ2-5; D unresolved. The clonotype was recovered from a woman between 18 and 29 years old in good health. The CDR3 nucleotides read TGTGCCAGCAGTTACACGCGCGTACCCCAAGAGACCCAGTACTTC. This sequence encodes CASSYTRVPQETQYF.